Below are 11 T cell receptor beta chains sequenced from a single sample in a study of blood T cell repertoires in COVID-19. The protocol was immunoSEQ multiplex PCR, while the TCRdb copy is restricted to in-frame clones and leaves out a portion. The sample contains 55,000 to 75,000 clones, about 88% of which appear only once. Sequenced material: peripheral blood. Receptors originate from a human donor with active COVID-19. The donor label of this sample is uncertain.

J is TRBJ1-3 and V is TRBV19; 9 bases are a match to TRBD1. CDR1 and CDR2 from the germline V gene are LNHDA and SQIVND (reference sequence). The CDR3 spans 14 residues. The V gene end was trimmed by 10 bases and the J gene end by 2 bases; junction bases not matched to a gene: 6. The CDR3: CAKDTGGPGNTIYF. Written as DNA, the CDR3 is TGTGCCAAGGACACAGGGGGCCCTGGAAACACCATATATTTT.

The V gene is TRBV7-2, the J gene TRBJ2-1; D gene ambiguous. Per germline, CDR1 SGHTA and CDR2 FQGNSA. Trimming took 5 bases from V and 10 from J, leaving 9 bases between them. The CDR3 length is 11 residues. This chain's CDR3 is CASSPMREQFF. The CDR3, as DNA: TGTGCCAGCAGCCCTATGAGGGAGCAGTTCTTC.

V gene TRBV7-9 combines with J gene TRBJ1-3, with D tentatively TRBD1 (5 bases). The CDR3 sequence is 14 residues long. Trimming cost V 4 bases and J 0 bases, with 7 bases left between them. The germline V gene has CDR1 SEHNR and CDR2 FQNEAQ (reference sequence). CDR3 sequence: CASSSDSSGNTIYF. The CDR3 region has the DNA TGTGCCAGCAGCTCAGACAGCTCTGGAAACACCATATATTTT.

This clone was seen a handful of times. The chain couples TRBV14 to TRBJ1-5; D ambiguous. The CDR3 totals 13 residues. V was cut by 3 bases and J by 4 bases, with 7 bases left in between. Germline V gene sequence: CDR1 SGHDN, CDR2 FVKESK. The CDR3 DNA follows: TGTGCCAGCAGCCAGTCAGAAAATCAGCCCCAGCATTTT. Protein product: CASSQSENQPQHF.

The chain joins TRBV6-5 to TRBJ1-2, with D tentatively TRBD1 (5 bases). Germline V gene lookup returns CDR1 MNHEY and CDR2 SVGAGI. There are 13 residues in the CDR3. V was clipped by 2 bases and J by 7 bases, with 11 bases between them. CDR3 nucleotides: TGTGCCAGCAGTTACGGCGGTAGGGGTGGCTACACCTTC. Amino acid sequence: CASSYGGRGGYTF.

This sequence joins TRBV14 and TRBJ2-1; D is undetermined. This CDR3 has 15 residues. In germline, CDR1 is SGHDN, CDR2 FVKESK. Trimming took off 4 bases at V and 2 bases at J, with 12 bases between the two ends. CDR3 sequence: CASSPYGTTYNEQFF. The CDR3 nucleotides are TGTGCCAGCAGCCCTTACGGTACCACCTACAATGAGCAGTTCTTC.

Turning to this clone: The sample has other DNA sequences that encode this CDR3 too. The V call is TRBV9, the J call TRBJ2-6; D is undetermined. Germline values: CDR1 SGDLS, CDR2 YYNGEE. This CDR3 has 15 residues. Trimming took off 0 bases at V and 2 bases at J, with 6 bases between the two ends. DNA for the CDR3: TGTGCCAGCAGCGTAGGAGGTACTGGGGCCAACGTCCTGACTTTC. Amino acid sequence: CASSVGGTGANVLTF.

This clone occurred a few times. The chain employs TRBV9 and TRBJ1-3; 9 nucleotides align to TRBD1. With 3 bases clipped from V and 5 bases from J, the junction kept 6 bases outside the gene matches. Germline values: CDR1 SGDLS, CDR2 YYNGEE. The CDR3 sequence is 15 residues long. The CDR3 nucleotides read TGTGCCAGCAGCGAATTGGGACAGGGCCGAAACACCATATATTTT. Translated, it gives CASSELGQGRNTIYF. Full variable domain (missing parts from reference TRBV9 and TRBJ1-3): DSGVTQTPKHLITATGQRVTLRCSPRSGDLSVYWYQQSLDQGLQFLIQYYNGEERAKGNILERFSAQQFPDLHSELNLSSLELGDSALYFCASSELGQGRNTIYFGEGSWLTVV.

The chain uses TRBV29-1 and TRBJ2-7, with a tentative D call TRBD2 (7 bases). V was shortened by 3 bases and J by 1 base, with 10 bases between the two germline ends. There are 13 residues in the CDR3. CDR1 SQVTM and CDR2 ANQGSEA come from the germline V gene. The CDR3 spells CSVDGGPSYEQYF. DNA of the CDR3: TGCAGCGTTGACGGGGGGCCTTCCTACGAGCAGTACTTC.

The V gene is TRBV10-3, the J gene TRBJ1-1; a weak D match, TRBD1 (6 bases). The CDR3 contains 18 residues. Trimming stripped 0 bases from V and 1 base from J, with 18 bases between. The germline V gene has CDR1 ENHRY and CDR2 SYGVKD. The CDR3 DNA follows: TGTGCCATCAGTGAGTCCTACGAGGGGGGGGTTACGAACACTGAAGCTTTCTTT. Translating gives CAISESYEGGVTNTEAFF.

This chain joins TRBV5-1 and TRBJ1-4, with 7 bases matching TRBD1. J was trimmed by 7 bases and V by 0 bases; bases with no gene match: 9. Per germline, CDR1 SGHRS and CDR2 YFSETQ. The CDR3 consists of 16 residues. CDR3 loop: CASSLAGGQSREKLFF. The CDR3 DNA is TGCGCCAGCAGCTTGGCCGGGGGACAGTCTCGTGAAAAACTGTTTTTT.